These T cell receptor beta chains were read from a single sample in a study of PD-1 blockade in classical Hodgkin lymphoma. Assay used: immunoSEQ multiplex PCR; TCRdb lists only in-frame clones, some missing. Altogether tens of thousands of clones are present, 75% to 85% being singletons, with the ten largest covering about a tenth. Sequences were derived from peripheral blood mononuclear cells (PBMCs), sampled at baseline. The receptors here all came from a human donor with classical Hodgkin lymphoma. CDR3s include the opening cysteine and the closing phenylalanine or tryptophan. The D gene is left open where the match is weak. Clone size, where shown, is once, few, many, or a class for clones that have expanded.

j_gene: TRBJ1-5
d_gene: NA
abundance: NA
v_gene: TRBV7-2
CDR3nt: TGTGCCAGCAGCTTAATGTCAACAGGGACTCAGCCCCAGCATTTT
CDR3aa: CASSLMSTGTQPQHF

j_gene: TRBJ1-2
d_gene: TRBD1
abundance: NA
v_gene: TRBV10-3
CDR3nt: TGTGCCATCAGTGACCCACAGGGGTCCAACTATGGCTACACCTTC
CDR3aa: CAISDPQGSNYGYTF

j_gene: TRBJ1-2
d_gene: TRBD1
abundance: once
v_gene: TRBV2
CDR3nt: TGTGCCAGCAGTGAGCAGGGGGCGAGGTATGGCTACACCTTC
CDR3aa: CASSEQGARYGYTF

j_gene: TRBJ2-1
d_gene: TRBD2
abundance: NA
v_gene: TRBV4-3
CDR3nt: TGCGCCAGCAGCCTCGATCTAGCGGGGGACTACAATGAGCAGTTCTTC
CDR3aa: CASSLDLAGDYNEQFF

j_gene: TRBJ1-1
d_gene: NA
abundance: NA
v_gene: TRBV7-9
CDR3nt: TGTGCCAGCAGCTTAGCCGTTACTGGAGCTTTCTTT
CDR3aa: CASSLAVTGAFF

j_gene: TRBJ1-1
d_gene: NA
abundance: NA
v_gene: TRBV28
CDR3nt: TGTGCCAGCACCCCCCTCCCGGGACACACAAGGACTGAAGCTTTCTTT
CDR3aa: CASTPLPGHTRTEAFF

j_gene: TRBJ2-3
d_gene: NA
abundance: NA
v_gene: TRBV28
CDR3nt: TGTGCCAGCAGTTTCGCAGGATTGACGCAGTATTTT
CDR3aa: CASSFAGLTQYF

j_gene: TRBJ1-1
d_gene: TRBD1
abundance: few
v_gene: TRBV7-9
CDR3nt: TGTGCCAGCAGCTTTGGGACAGGACCCGAAGCTTTCTTT
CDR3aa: CASSFGTGPEAFF

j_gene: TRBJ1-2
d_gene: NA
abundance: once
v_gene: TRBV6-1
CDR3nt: TGTGCCACGCGAAGGGTGGATGGCTACACCTTC
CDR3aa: CATRRVDGYTF

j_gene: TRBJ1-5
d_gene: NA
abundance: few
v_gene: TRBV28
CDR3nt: TGTGCCAGCAGTCTCCCGGGAGGGGGGAATAGCAATCAGCCCCAGCATTTT
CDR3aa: CASSLPGGGNSNQPQHF

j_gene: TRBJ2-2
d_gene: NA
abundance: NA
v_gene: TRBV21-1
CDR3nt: TGTGCCAGCAGCAAACGGCGATTCGCACCTCCGGGACTAGCGGGAGTTCCCGGGGAGCTGTTTTTT
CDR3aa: CASSKRRFAPPGLAGVPGELFF

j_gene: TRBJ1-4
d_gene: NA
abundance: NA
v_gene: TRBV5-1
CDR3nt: TGCGCCAGCAGCGTCGGGGCGAATGAAAAACTGTTTTTT
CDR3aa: CASSVGANEKLFF

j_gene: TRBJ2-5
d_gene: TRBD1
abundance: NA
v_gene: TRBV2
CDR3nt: TGTGCCAGCAGTGGAGGGGGCTTCCGAGGAGAGACCCAGTACTTC
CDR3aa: CASSGGGFRGETQYF

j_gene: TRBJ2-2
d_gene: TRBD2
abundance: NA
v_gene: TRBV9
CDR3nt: TGTGCCAGCAGCGGGGGACTAGCGAGAACGACCGGGGAGCTGTTTTTT
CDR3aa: CASSGGLARTTGELFF

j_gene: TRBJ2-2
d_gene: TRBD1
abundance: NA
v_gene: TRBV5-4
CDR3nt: TGTGCCAGCAGCCCGGAGACAGGGGCACACACCGGGGAGCTGTTTTTT
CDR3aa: CASSPETGAHTGELFF

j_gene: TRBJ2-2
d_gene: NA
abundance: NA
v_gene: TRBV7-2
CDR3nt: TGTGCCAGCAGCTTAGTGCCGGGTCTAGCGAGGGCCGGGGAGCTGTTTTTT
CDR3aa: CASSLVPGLARAGELFF

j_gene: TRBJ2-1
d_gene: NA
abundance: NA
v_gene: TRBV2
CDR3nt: TGTGCCAGCAGTGAAGGGTTGGTCTCCTACAATGAGCAGTTCTTC
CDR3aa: CASSEGLVSYNEQFF

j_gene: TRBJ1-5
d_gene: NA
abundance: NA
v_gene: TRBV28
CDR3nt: TGTGCCAGCAGTCGGCAGCCCCAGCATTTT
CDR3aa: CASSRQPQHF

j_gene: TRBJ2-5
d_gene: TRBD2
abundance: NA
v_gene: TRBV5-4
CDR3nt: TGTGCCAGCAGCTTGACTAGCGTGCGAGAGACCCAGTACTTC
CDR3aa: CASSLTSVRETQYF

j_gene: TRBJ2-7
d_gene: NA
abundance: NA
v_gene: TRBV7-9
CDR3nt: TGTGCCAGCAGCTCCGGGACGGTTGCCTACGAGCAGTACTTC
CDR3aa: CASSSGTVAYEQYF

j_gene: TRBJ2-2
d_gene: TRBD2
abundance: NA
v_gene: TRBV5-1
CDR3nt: TGCGCCAGCAGCTTGGAAGTTAGCGGGAGGAACACCGGGGAGCTGTTTTTT
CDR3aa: CASSLEVSGRNTGELFF

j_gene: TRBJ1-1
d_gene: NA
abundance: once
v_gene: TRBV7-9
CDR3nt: TGTGCCAGCAGCTCCGGGACGGCCAACACTGAAGCTTTCTTT
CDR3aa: CASSSGTANTEAFF

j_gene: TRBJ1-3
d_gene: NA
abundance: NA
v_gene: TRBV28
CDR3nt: TGTGCCAGCAGTTTTGGATCAACAGCCGGCTCTGGAAACACCATATATTTT
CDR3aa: CASSFGSTAGSGNTIYF

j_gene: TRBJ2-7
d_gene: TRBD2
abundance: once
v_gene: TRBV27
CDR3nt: TGTGCCAGCAGTTTAAGACTAGCGGGAGGGCCTGGCGAGCAGTACTTC
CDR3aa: CASSLRLAGGPGEQYF

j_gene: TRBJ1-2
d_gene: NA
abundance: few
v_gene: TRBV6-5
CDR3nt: TGTGCCAGCAGCAACGCGGGTCACTATGGCTACACCTTC
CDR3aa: CASSNAGHYGYTF

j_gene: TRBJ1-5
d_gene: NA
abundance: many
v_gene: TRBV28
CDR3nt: TGTGCCAGCAGTTTATTGGGGGAGGATCAGCCCCAGCATTTT
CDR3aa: CASSLLGEDQPQHF

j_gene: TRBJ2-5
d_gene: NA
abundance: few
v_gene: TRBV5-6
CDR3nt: TGTGCCAGCAGCTTGGCGGTTAGGGGGAGGCAGACCCAGTACTTC
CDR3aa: CASSLAVRGRQTQYF

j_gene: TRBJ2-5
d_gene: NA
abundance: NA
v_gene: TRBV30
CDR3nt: TGTGCCTGGAGTGTATGGGTTTGGGCCGAAGAGACCCAGTACTTC
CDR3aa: CAWSVWVWAEETQYF

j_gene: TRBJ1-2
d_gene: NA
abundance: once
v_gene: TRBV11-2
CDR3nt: TGTGCCAGCACCCCGTCGGGTCGGGGGTACACCTTC
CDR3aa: CASTPSGRGYTF

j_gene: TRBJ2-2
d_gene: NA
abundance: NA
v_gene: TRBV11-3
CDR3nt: TGTGCCAGCAGCTTAGTAATAGGGGAGCTGTTTTTT
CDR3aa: CASSLVIGELFF

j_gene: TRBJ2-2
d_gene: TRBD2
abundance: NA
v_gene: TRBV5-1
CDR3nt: TGCGCCAGCAAGCTAGCGGTCAACACCGGGGAGCTGTTTTTT
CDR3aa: CASKLAVNTGELFF

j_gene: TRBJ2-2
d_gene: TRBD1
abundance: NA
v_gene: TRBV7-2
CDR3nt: TGTGCCAGCACAACGGGACAGGGGAAGGGCGGGGAGCTGTTTTTT
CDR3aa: CASTTGQGKGGELFF

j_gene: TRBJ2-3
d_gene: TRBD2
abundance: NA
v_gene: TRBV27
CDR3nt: TGTGCCAGCAGTGGGCGACTAGCGGGAGATGAAGATACGCAGTATTTT
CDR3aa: CASSGRLAGDEDTQYF

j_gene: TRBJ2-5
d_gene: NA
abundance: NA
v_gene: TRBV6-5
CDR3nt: TGTGCCAGCAGTGACAGGGAGGGTGGGACCCAGTACTTC
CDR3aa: CASSDREGGTQYF

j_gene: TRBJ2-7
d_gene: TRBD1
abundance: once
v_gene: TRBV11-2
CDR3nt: TGTGCCAGCAGCCAAATGGGACAGATAGCCTACGAGCAGTACTTC
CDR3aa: CASSQMGQIAYEQYF

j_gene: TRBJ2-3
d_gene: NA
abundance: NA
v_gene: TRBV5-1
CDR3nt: TGCGCCAGCAGCTTGGAAGGGGCGGAAGATACGCAGTATTTT
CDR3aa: CASSLEGAEDTQYF

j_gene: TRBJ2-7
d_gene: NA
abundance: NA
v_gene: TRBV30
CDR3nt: TGTGCCTGGAGCGTCGGATCCGCCTACGAGCAGTACTTC
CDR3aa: CAWSVGSAYEQYF

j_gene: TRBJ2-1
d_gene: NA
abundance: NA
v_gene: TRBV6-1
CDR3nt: TGTGCCAGCAGTGTTTTGAATCATGAGCAGTTCTTC
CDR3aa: CASSVLNHEQFF

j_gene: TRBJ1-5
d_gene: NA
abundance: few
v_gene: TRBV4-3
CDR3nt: TGCGCCAGCAGCCAAGTGGGTCCAGAACAGCCCCAGCATTTT
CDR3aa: CASSQVGPEQPQHF

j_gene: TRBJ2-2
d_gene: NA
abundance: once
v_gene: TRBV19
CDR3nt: TGTGCCAGTAGCTTACAGGGAGATACCGGGGAGCTGTTTTTT
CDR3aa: CASSLQGDTGELFF

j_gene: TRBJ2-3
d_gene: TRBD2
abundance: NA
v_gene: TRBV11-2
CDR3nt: TGTGCCAGCAGCACCACGGCGCTAGCGGGGGCGGATACGCAGTATTTT
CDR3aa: CASSTTALAGADTQYF

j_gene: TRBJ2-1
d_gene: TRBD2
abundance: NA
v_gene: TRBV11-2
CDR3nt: TGTGCCAGCAGCTTAGTAGCTGGACTAGCGGAGTACAATGAGCAGTTCTTC
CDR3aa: CASSLVAGLAEYNEQFF

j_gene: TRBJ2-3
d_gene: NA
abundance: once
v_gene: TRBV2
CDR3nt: TGTGCCAGCAGTGAAGCGGGGTACCTAAGCACAGATACGCAGTATTTT
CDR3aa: CASSEAGYLSTDTQYF

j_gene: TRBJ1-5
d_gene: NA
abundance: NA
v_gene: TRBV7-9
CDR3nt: TGTGCCAGCAGCTTTGACGGCAATCAGCCCCAGCATTTT
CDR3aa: CASSFDGNQPQHF

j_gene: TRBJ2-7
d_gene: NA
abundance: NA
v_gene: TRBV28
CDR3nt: TGTGCCAGCAGACAGGGCTACGAGCAGTACTTC
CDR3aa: CASRQGYEQYF

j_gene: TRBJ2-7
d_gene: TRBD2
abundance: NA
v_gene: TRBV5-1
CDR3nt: TGCGCCAGCAGCTCAGGGACTAGCGGACCTTACGAGCAGTACTTC
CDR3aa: CASSSGTSGPYEQYF